This TCR beta chain originates from a study of early T cells in non-severe SARS-CoV-2 infection. This clonotype was seen a few times. The CDR3 runs 17 residues. Germline V gene sequence: CDR1 KGHDR, CDR2 SFDVKD. Losses at the gene ends were 3 bases for V and 0 bases for J; bases not matched to a gene: 5. Tagging with unique molecular identifiers was applied to individual cDNA molecules. One entry per CDR3 protein, called by TCRdb with MiXCR from the 5' RACE reads. The sample has tens of thousands of distinct CDR3 sequences, 4% to 5.5% seen once; the top ten hold under 6.5%. V usage is TRBV24-1 and J usage is TRBJ2-3; the match to TRBD2 covers 10 bases. Sequencing input: whole blood. The TCR comes from an adult who was a healthcare worker with PCR-confirmed SARS-CoV-2 infection or an uninfected control (not recorded which). Here the CDR3 DNA reads TGTGCCACCAGTGATCATGGACTAGCGGTTAGCACAGATACGCAGTATTTT. It codes for CATSDHGLAVSTDTQYF.